These T cell receptor beta chains were read from a single sample in a study of T cell responses to AZD1222 COVID-19 vaccine. The table came from immunoSEQ multiplex PCR; TCRdb's copy has only in-frame clones and leaves some out. The table has fewer than 110,000 clones, roughly 86% seen once. Sample: peripheral blood, taken on day 0 of AZD1222 vaccination. Receptors were obtained from an adult in good health. Both conserved end residues are part of each CDR3. Fields, in order: clone size, J gene, V gene, D gene, CDR3 protein, CDR3 DNA. D genes are given only for firm matches. A clone size is listed for some rows: how often the clone was seen (once, few, many), or a class if it is expanded.

size: NA; J: TRBJ1-2; V: TRBV6-5; D: NA; CDR3: CASSYSSSPANYGYTF; DNA: TGTGCCAGCAGTTACTCCTCCTCCCCGGCTAACTATGGCTACACCTTC
size: NA; J: TRBJ1-4; V: TRBV30; D: NA; CDR3: CAWSFRGGGEKLFF; DNA: TGTGCCTGGAGTTTCAGGGGAGGAGGTGAAAAACTGTTTTTT
size: NA; J: TRBJ1-3; V: TRBV11-3; D: NA; CDR3: CASSLGGPLSGNTIYF; DNA: TGTGCCAGCAGTCTGGGCGGGCCGCTCTCTGGAAACACCATATATTTT
size: few; J: TRBJ2-2; V: TRBV7-6; D: NA; CDR3: CASSPRVANTGELFF; DNA: TGTGCCAGCAGCCCGAGGGTAGCGAACACCGGGGAGCTGTTTTTT
size: NA; J: TRBJ2-1; V: TRBV7-6; D: TRBD1; CDR3: CASSSVPGQGPEDNEQFF; DNA: TGTGCCAGCAGCTCAGTCCCGGGACAGGGGCCGGAGGACAATGAGCAGTTCTTC
size: few; J: TRBJ1-1; V: TRBV2; D: TRBD1; CDR3: CASTGTGYEAFF; DNA: TGTGCCAGTACCGGGACAGGCTATGAAGCTTTCTTT
size: NA; J: TRBJ2-3; V: TRBV9; D: TRBD2; CDR3: CASSVQAGGYTDTQYF; DNA: TGTGCCAGCAGCGTACAGGCGGGAGGGTACACAGATACGCAGTATTTT
size: NA; J: TRBJ1-2; V: TRBV7-8; D: NA; CDR3: CASSLEPGGGYTF; DNA: TGTGCCAGCAGCTTAGAACCGGGGGGTGGCTACACCTTC
size: NA; J: TRBJ2-7; V: TRBV28; D: TRBD2; CDR3: CASQGSGLGYEQYF; DNA: TGTGCCTCACAGGGATCGGGACTAGGCTACGAGCAGTACTTC
size: many; J: TRBJ1-4; V: TRBV5-4; D: NA; CDR3: CASSLGGSRVEKLFF; DNA: TGTGCCAGCAGCTTGGGTGGCAGTAGGGTTGAAAAACTGTTTTTT
size: NA; J: TRBJ2-7; V: TRBV11-2; D: TRBD1; CDR3: CASSLSRTGVVEQYF; DNA: TGTGCCAGCAGCTTATCACGGACAGGGGTGGTCGAGCAGTACTTC
size: NA; J: TRBJ2-3; V: TRBV29-1; D: NA; CDR3: CSVGGHRLGTDTQYF; DNA: TGCAGCGTTGGGGGACATCGGTTGGGAACAGATACGCAGTATTTT
size: NA; J: TRBJ2-1; V: TRBV30; D: TRBD1; CDR3: CAWEPGQGDEQFF; DNA: TGTGCCTGGGAGCCGGGACAGGGAGATGAGCAGTTCTTC
size: few; J: TRBJ1-6; V: TRBV14; D: NA; CDR3: CASSPRDNYNSPLHF; DNA: TGTGCCAGCAGCCCTCGGGACAACTATAATTCACCCCTCCACTTT
size: NA; J: TRBJ2-7; V: TRBV7-2; D: TRBD2; CDR3: CASSLAQASGSPPEQYF; DNA: TGTGCCAGCAGCTTAGCGCAGGCTAGCGGGAGCCCTCCCGAGCAGTACTTC
size: NA; J: TRBJ1-5; V: TRBV5-6; D: TRBD1; CDR3: CASSYEQGSNQPQHF; DNA: TGTGCCAGCAGCTATGAACAGGGGAGCAATCAGCCCCAGCATTTT
size: NA; J: TRBJ1-2; V: TRBV4-2; D: NA; CDR3: CASSQEGGRGNYGYTF; DNA: TGTGCCAGCAGCCAAGAGGGGGGCCGGGGGAACTATGGCTACACCTTC
size: NA; J: TRBJ1-4; V: TRBV5-1; D: NA; CDR3: CASSSLGSGGEKLFF; DNA: TGCGCCAGCAGCTCCTTAGGGTCCGGAGGGGAAAAACTGTTTTTT
size: once; J: TRBJ2-2; V: TRBV18; D: TRBD1; CDR3: CASESGTGGFGELFF; DNA: TGTGCCAGCGAGTCCGGGACAGGGGGCTTCGGGGAGCTGTTTTTT
size: few; J: TRBJ1-1; V: TRBV5-1; D: NA; CDR3: CASSLGTSEEAFF; DNA: TGCGCCAGCAGCTTGGGGACAAGTGAAGAAGCTTTCTTT
size: NA; J: TRBJ1-2; V: TRBV7-9; D: TRBD1; CDR3: CASSNGTGALLLDYGYTF; DNA: TGTGCCAGCAGCAACGGGACAGGGGCCCTCTTGCTGGACTATGGCTACACCTTC
size: NA; J: TRBJ2-7; V: TRBV18; D: TRBD2; CDR3: CASTPGTRGEQYF; DNA: TGTGCCAGCACCCCGGGGACTAGAGGAGAGCAGTACTTC
size: NA; J: TRBJ2-7; V: TRBV28; D: TRBD2; CDR3: CASSFAGLGSEQYF; DNA: TGTGCCAGCAGTTTTGCGGGACTAGGATCTGAGCAGTACTTC
size: NA; J: TRBJ2-1; V: TRBV5-4; D: TRBD1; CDR3: CASSPTGINEQFF; DNA: TGTGCCAGCAGCCCGACAGGGATCAATGAGCAGTTCTTC
size: NA; J: TRBJ2-7; V: TRBV18; D: NA; CDR3: CASSPQGSGYEQYF; DNA: TGTGCCAGCTCACCACAGGGGAGCGGCTACGAGCAGTACTTC
size: NA; J: TRBJ2-7; V: TRBV3-1/TRBV3-2; D: NA; CDR3: CASSQLGTELGQYF; DNA: TGTGCCAGCAGCCAACTGGGGACTGAACTAGGGCAGTACTTC
size: NA; J: TRBJ2-7; V: TRBV27; D: NA; CDR3: CASSSYRVSYEQYF; DNA: TGTGCCAGCAGTTCCTACAGGGTCTCCTACGAGCAGTACTTC
size: NA; J: TRBJ1-2; V: TRBV4-3; D: NA; CDR3: CASSQDRGTNYGYTF; DNA: TGCGCCAGCAGCCAAGATCGGGGTACAAACTATGGCTACACCTTC
size: NA; J: TRBJ1-2; V: TRBV12-3/TRBV12-4; D: NA; CDR3: CASGTGAGYGYTF; DNA: TGTGCCAGCGGAACAGGAGCCGGGTATGGCTACACCTTC
size: NA; J: TRBJ2-7; V: TRBV11-2; D: NA; CDR3: CASTGTGTYEQYF; DNA: TGTGCCAGCACCGGGACCGGGACCTACGAGCAGTACTTC
size: NA; J: TRBJ2-3; V: TRBV30; D: TRBD1; CDR3: CAWRRSGRGFGDTQYF; DNA: TGTGCCTGGAGGCGTAGTGGCAGGGGGTTTGGAGATACGCAGTATTTT
size: NA; J: TRBJ2-2; V: TRBV6-2/TRBV6-3; D: TRBD2; CDR3: CASSNPTSGSRGGELFF; DNA: TGTGCCAGCAGTAACCCTACTAGCGGGAGTCGGGGCGGGGAGCTGTTTTTT
size: NA; J: TRBJ1-6; V: TRBV5-6; D: NA; CDR3: CASSLRWAGPNRDNSPLHF; DNA: TGTGCCAGCAGCTTGAGGTGGGCAGGGCCAAATCGGGATAATTCACCCCTCCACTTT
size: NA; J: TRBJ1-1; V: TRBV28; D: NA; CDR3: CASINPRGAAGDRTEAFF; DNA: TGTGCCAGCATTAACCCCAGAGGGGCGGCAGGGGATCGGACTGAAGCTTTCTTT
size: few; J: TRBJ2-2; V: TRBV18; D: TRBD1; CDR3: CASSPGQGTNTGELFF; DNA: TGTGCCAGCTCACCCGGACAGGGGACGAACACCGGGGAGCTGTTTTTT
size: NA; J: TRBJ2-1; V: TRBV5-1; D: TRBD2; CDR3: CASSETSGINEQFF; DNA: TGCGCCAGCAGCGAGACTAGCGGGATCAATGAGCAGTTCTTC